One and the same sample provided the 10 T cell receptor beta chains below, sequenced in a study of blood T cell repertoires in COVID-19. The table came from immunoSEQ multiplex PCR; TCRdb's copy has only in-frame clones and leaves some out. This table has just under 80,000 clones, roughly 80% appearing once. Sequenced material: peripheral blood. The receptors stem from a woman between 65 and 79 years old with acute or convalescent COVID-19.

The chain recombines TRBV7-2 with TRBJ2-7; 7 positions agree with TRBD2. V was clipped by 4 bases and J by 6 bases; unmatched bases: 6. Germline CDR1 SGHTA, CDR2 FQGNSA. The CDR3 length is 13 residues. This CDR3 is CASSSRELGEQYF. The CDR3 bases are TGTGCCAGCAGCTCGCGGGAGTTGGGCGAGCAGTACTTC.

CDR3 nucleotide sequence: TGTGCCACCAGCAGAGTCATGAACACTGAAGCTTTCTTT. Translated: CATSRVMNTEAFF. The chain recombines TRBV15 with TRBJ1-1; D call uncertain. Germline V gene data show CDR1 as LNHNV and CDR2 as YYDKDF (reference sequence). This CDR3 spans 13 amino acids. The V end was cut by 1 base, the J end by 0 bases, with 3 bases between.

J is TRBJ2-2 and V is TRBV7-3, with 7 bases aligning to TRBD1. J was trimmed by 2 bases and V by 4 bases; bases with no gene match: 7. This CDR3 is 16 amino acids long. Germline V CDR1 and CDR2: SGHTA, FQGTGA. CDR3 nucleotide sequence: TGTGCCAGCAGCTCGGCGACAGGGCACAACACCGGGGAGCTGTTTTTT. Translating it yields CASSSATGHNTGELFF.

The rearrangement joins TRBV5-8 to TRBJ1-5; 7 positions agree with TRBD1. Germline V gene data show CDR1 as SGHTS and CDR2 as YDEGEE. The trim removed 6 bases at V and 3 bases at J, leaving 9 bases unmatched. CDR3 length equals 15 residues. This CDR3 reads CASTLQGIDNQPQHF. The CDR3 region has the DNA TGTGCCAGCACCTTACAGGGGATAGACAATCAGCCCCAGCATTTT.

This clone appeared a single time. The gene calls are TRBV3-1 (or the pseudogene TRBV3-2) and TRBJ1-1; no clear D. The V gene lost 8 bases and the J gene lost 0 bases, with 19 bases spanning the gap. The CDR3 is 16 amino acids. In germline, CDR1 is LGHDT, CDR2 YNNKEL (reference sequence). The CDR3 DNA follows: TGTGCCAGCGTGGAGGGTCGGGGAGGGATGAACACTGAAGCTTTCTTT. Protein sequence: CASVEGRGGMNTEAFF.

The rearrangement uses TRBV27 and TRBJ1-1; D gene uncertain. CDR1 is MNHEY and CDR2 is SMNVEV in the germline V gene (reference sequence). The length of the CDR3 is 13 residues. V gave up 0 bases and J gave up 4 bases, with 6 bases separating them. The CDR3 DNA reads as TGTGCCAGCAGTTTATCAGGGAGCACTGAAGCTTTCTTT. It yields the protein CASSLSGSTEAFF.

The V and J genes are TRBV19 and TRBJ2-1; 8 nucleotides match TRBD1. V lost 5 bases, J lost 0 bases, and 3 bases stayed unmatched. This CDR3 contains 15 residues. Per germline, CDR1 LNHDA and CDR2 SQIVND (reference sequence). The CDR3 sequence: CASSPDRDSYNEQFF. DNA for the CDR3: TGTGCCAGTAGTCCGGACAGGGACTCCTACAATGAGCAGTTCTTC.

This clone was counted at least ten times. The chain recombines TRBV4-1 with TRBJ2-7; TRBD2 might be the D (5 bases). CDR1 MGHRA and CDR2 YSYEKL come from the germline V gene. V shed 3 bases and J shed 7 bases, with 22 bases lying between them. The CDR3 has 16 residues. CDR3 sequence reads: CASSQVDMGFRGEQYF. For the CDR3, the DNA is TGCGCCAGCAGCCAGGTCGACATGGGGTTCCGAGGGGAGCAGTACTTC.

About this clone itself: The same CDR3 also results from other DNA sequences found in this sample. This chain connects TRBV2 to TRBJ1-2, with TRBD1 as a possible D gene (5 bases). Trimming cost V 3 bases and J 4 bases, with 6 bases left between them. The CDR3 totals 12 residues. The V gene's germline CDR1 is SNHLY and CDR2 FYNNEI. The CDR3 DNA follows: TGTGCCAGCAGTGAGACAGCCTATGGCTACACCTTC. This encodes CASSETAYGYTF. The full variable domain, rest sourced from reference TRBV2 and TRBJ1-2, is EPEVTQTPSHQVTQMGQEVILRCVPISNHLYFYWYRQILGQKVEFLVSFYNNEISEKSEIFDDQFSVERPDGSNFTLKIRSTKLEDSAMYFCASSETAYGYTFGSGTRLTVV.

J is TRBJ2-7 and V is TRBV7-9; no clear D gene. V lost 5 bases, J lost 5 bases, and 10 bases lay in between. The CDR3 covers 12 residues. CDR1 and CDR2 (germline): SEHNR, FQNEAQ (reference sequence). CDR3 sequence (DNA): TGTGCCAGCAGCCCGGTTTTCAACGAGCAGTACTTC. It codes for CASSPVFNEQYF. Drawing the rest from reference TRBV7-9 and TRBJ2-7, the complete variable domain is DTGVSQNPRHKITKRGQNVTFRCDPISEHNRLYWYRQTLGQGPEFLTYFQNEAQLEKSRLLSDRFSAERPKGSFSTLEIQRTEQGDSAMYLCASSPVFNEQYFGPGTRLTVT.